The T cell receptor beta chain under discussion was sequenced for a study of T cells in Graves' hyperthyroidism and ophthalmopathy. Study-wide context: Sampling of peripheral blood happened at initial diagnosis, prior to any treatment. Study results and caveats: It was a median 6.5 months before onset that the model predicted ophthalmopathy.

V was trimmed by 5 bases and J by 1 base, leaving 15 bases between them. The CDR3 consists of 16 residues. Germline lookup yields CDR1 MNHEY and CDR2 SVGAGI. RNA transcripts were the template for amplifying TCR beta CDR3 regions. Initially, a first-round RT-PCR of the TCR CDR3 employed the HTBI primer set. TCRdb re-derived calls from the multiplex PCR reads in MiXCR, one entry per CDR3 protein. The repertoire has 600,000 to 800,000 distinct CDR3 sequences, about 35% of them found once; the top ten carry 31%. Regarding this clonotype: Its antigen is still unknown.

Stable Graves' hyperthyroidism meant no ophthalmopathy progression within 18 months. The chain joins TRBV6-5 to TRBJ1-5; D is perhaps TRBD1 (5 bases). This sequence was found in a woman aged 40 to 50 with Graves' hyperthyroidism. Sequencing was carried out using blood. The CDR3 DNA is TGTGCCAGCAGTGAAGTTAGGGGCTACAGCAATCAGCCCCAGCATTTT. It encodes CASSEVRGYSNQPQHF.